In its sample, the clone carrying this TCR beta chain was seen once. The method was immunoSEQ multiplex PCR; TCRdb's version includes in-frame clones alone and lacks a portion of them. Altogether tens of thousands of clones are present, around 86% being singletons, with the ten largest covering 18%. The germline CDR1 and CDR2 sequences are MNHNY and SVGAGI (reference sequence). With V trimmed by 6 bases and J by 5 bases, 13 bases remained unmatched. The CDR3 has 15 amino acids. The record originates from a study of T cells in localized non-small cell lung cancer. This chain joins TRBV6-6 and TRBJ2-7, with 7 nucleotides matching TRBD1. The TCR sequence derives from a male donor older than 55 with stage III squamous cell lung carcinoma. The sequences come from peripheral blood, collected before any cancer treatment. DNA for the CDR3: TGTGCCAGCAGCCTACTTTTCCGGGACAGCCACGAGCAGTACTTC. Its translation is CASSLLFRDSHEQYF.